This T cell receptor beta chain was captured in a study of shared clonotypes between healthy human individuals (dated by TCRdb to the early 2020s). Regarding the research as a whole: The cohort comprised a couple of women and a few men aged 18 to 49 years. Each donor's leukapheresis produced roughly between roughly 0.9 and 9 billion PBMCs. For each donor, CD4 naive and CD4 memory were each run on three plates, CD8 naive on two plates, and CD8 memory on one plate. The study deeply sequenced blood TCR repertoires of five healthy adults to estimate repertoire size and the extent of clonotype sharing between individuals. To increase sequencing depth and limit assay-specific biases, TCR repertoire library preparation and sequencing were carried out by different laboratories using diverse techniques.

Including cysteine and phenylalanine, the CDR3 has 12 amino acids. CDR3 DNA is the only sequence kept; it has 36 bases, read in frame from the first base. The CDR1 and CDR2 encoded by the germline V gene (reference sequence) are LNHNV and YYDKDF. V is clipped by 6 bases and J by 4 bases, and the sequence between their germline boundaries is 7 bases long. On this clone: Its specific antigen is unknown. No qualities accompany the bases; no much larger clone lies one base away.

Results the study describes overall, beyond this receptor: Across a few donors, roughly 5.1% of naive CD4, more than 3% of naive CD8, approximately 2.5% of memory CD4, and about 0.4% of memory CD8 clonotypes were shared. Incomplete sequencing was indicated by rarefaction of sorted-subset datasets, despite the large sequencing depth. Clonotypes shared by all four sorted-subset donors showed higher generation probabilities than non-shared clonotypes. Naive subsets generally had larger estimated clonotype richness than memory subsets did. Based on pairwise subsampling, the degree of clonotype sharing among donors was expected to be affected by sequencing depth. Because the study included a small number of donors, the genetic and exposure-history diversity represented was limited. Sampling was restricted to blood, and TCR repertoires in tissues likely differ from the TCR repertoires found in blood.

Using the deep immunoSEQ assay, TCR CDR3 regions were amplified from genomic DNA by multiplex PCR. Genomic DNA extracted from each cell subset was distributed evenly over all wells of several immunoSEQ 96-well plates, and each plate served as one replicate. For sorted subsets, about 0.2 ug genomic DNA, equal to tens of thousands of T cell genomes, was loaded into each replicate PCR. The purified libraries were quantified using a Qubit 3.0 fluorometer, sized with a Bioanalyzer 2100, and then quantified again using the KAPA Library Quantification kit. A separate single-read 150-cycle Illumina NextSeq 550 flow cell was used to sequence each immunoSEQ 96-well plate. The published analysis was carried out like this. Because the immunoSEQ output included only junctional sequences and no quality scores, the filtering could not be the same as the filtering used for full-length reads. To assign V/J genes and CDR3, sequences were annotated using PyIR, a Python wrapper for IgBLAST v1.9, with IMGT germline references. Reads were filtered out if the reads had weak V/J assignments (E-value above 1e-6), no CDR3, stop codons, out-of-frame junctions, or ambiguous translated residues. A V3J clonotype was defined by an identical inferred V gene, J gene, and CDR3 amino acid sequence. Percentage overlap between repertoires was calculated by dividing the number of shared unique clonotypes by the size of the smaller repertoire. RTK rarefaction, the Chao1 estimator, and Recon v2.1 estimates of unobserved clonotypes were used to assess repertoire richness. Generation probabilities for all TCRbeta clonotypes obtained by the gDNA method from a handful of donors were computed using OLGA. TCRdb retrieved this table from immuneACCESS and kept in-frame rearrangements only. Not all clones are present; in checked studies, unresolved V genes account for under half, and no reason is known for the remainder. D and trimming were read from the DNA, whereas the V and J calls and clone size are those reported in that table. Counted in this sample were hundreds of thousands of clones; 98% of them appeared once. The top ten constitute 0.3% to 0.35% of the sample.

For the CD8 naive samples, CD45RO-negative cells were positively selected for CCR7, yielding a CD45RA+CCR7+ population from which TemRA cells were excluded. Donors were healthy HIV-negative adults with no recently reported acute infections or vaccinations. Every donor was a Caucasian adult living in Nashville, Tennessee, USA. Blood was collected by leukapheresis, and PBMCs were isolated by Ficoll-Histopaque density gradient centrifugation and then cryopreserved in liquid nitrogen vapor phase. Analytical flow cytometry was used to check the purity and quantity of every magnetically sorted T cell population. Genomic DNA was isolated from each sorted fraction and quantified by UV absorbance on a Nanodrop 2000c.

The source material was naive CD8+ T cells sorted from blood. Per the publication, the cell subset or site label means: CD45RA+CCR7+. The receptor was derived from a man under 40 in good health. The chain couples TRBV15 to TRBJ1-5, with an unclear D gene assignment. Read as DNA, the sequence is TGTGCCACCAGTCAGGAAAATCAGCCCCAGCATTTT. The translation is CATSQENQPQHF.